This T cell receptor beta chain was recovered during a study of CD8+ T cells in alopecia areata. Deletions cut 1 base from V and 12 bases from J, with 16 bases between. The CDR3 is 14 amino acids. Germline CDR1 is MGHRA and CDR2 is YSYEKL. Investigators isolated RNA and reverse transcribed it into cDNA to act as the sequencing template. TCRdb keeps only in-frame clones here, not all; method: immunoSEQ multiplex PCR. The sample consists of 100,000 to 150,000 clones, around 48% of them appearing once. The clonotype comes from a human donor with alopecia areata. Input material: NKG2D-low CD8+ T cells sorted from blood. The chain has TRBV4-1 and TRBJ1-5; possibly TRBD1 for D (6 bases). CDR3 in DNA: TGCGCCAGCAGCCAAGGAATGACGGGGGGCAGCCAGCATTTT. Protein: CASSQGMTGGSQHF.